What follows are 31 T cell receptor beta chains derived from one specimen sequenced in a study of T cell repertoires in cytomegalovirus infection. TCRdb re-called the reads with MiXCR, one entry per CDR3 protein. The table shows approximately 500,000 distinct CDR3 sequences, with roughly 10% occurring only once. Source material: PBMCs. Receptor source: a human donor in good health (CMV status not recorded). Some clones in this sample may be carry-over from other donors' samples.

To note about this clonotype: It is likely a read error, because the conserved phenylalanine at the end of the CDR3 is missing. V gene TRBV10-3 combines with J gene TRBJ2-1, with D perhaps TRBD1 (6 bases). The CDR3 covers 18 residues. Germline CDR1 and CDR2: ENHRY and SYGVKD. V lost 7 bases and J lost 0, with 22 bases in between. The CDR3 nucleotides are TGTGCCATCAAGGGGACATCTGGCGGGCAGAGCTCCTACAATGAGCAGTTCCTC. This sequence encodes CAIKGTSGGQSSYNEQFL.

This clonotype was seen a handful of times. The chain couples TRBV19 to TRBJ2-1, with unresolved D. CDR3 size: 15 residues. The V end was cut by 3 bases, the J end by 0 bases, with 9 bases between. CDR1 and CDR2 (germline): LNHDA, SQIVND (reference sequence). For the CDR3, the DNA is TGTGCCAGTAGTATCACTGCGTTCTCCTACAATGAGCAGTTCTTC. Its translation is CASSITAFSYNEQFF.

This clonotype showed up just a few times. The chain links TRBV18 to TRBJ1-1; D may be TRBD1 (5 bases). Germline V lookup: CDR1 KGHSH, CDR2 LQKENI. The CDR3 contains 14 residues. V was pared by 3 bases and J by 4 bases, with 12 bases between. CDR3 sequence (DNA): TGTGCCAGCTCACCGGGGCGGGGGAGCACTGAAGCTTTCTTT. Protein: CASSPGRGSTEAFF.

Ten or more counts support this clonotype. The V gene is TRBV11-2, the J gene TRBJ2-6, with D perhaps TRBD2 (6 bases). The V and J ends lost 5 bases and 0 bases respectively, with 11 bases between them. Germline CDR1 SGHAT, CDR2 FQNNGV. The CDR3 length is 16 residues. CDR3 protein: CASSRLGGSGANVLTF. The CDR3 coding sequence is TGTGCCAGCAGCCGACTGGGGGGCTCTGGGGCCAACGTCCTGACTTTC.

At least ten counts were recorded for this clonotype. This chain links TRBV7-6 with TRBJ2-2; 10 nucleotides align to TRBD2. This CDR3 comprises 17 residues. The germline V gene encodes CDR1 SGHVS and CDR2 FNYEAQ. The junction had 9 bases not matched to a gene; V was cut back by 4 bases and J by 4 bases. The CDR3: CASSSQPSGGRTGELFF. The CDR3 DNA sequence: TGTGCCAGCAGCTCCCAACCTAGCGGGGGCCGCACCGGGGAGCTGTTTTTT.

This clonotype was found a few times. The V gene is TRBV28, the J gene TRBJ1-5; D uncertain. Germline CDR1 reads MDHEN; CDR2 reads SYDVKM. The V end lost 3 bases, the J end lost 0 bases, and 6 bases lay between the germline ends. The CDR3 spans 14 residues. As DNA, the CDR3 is TGTGCCAGCAGTTTTGGAAATAGCAATCAGCCCCAGCATTTT. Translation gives CASSFGNSNQPQHF.

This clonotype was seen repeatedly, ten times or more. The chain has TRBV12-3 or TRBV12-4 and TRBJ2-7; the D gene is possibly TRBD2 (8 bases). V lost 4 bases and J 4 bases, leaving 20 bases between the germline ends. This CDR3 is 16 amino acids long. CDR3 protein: CASSSGGGGRLYEQYF. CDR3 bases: TGTGCCAGCAGTTCAGGGGGTGGCGGGAGGTTGTACGAGCAGTACTTC.

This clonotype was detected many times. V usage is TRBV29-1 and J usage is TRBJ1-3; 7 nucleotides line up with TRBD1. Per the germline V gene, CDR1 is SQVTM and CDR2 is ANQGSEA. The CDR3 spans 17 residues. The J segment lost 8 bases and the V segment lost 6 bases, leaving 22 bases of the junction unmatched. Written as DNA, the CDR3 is TGCAGCGTCACCGGGACAGACCACTGGGAGGGATCTTACACCATATATTTT. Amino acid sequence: CSVTGTDHWEGSYTIYF.

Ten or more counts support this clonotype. The CDR3: CASSLGRDSNQPQHF. The CDR3 DNA follows: TGCGCCAGCAGCTTGGGACGAGATAGCAATCAGCCCCAGCATTTT. The chain carries TRBV5-1 and TRBJ1-5, with D unresolved. The germline gives CDR1 SGHRS, CDR2 YFSETQ. V lost 0 bases to trimming and J lost 0 bases, with 7 bases between them. The CDR3 has 15 amino acids.

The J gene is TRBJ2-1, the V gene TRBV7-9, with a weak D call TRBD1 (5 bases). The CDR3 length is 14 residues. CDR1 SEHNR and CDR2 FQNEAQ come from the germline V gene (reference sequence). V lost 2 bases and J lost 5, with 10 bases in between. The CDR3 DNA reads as TGTGCCAGCAGCTTAACCCAGGGTGACAATGAGCAGTTCTTC. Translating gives CASSLTQGDNEQFF.

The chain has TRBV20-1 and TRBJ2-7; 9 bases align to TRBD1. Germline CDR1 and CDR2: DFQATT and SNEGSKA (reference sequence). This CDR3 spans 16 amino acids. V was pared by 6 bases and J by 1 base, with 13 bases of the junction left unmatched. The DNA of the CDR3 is TGCAGTGCCAAGCAGCCGGGACAGGGTTTTTCCTACGAGCAGTACTTC. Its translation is CSAKQPGQGFSYEQYF.

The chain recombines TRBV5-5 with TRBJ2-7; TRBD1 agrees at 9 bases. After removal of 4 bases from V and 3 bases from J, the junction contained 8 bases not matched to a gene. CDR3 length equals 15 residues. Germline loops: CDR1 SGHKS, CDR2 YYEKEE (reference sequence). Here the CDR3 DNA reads TGTGCCAGCAGCCCCGGACAGGGGATCGGCTACGAGCAGTACTTC. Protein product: CASSPGQGIGYEQYF. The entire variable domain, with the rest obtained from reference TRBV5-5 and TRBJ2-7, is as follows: DAGVTQSPTHLIKTRGQQVTLRCSPISGHKSVSWYQQVLGQGPQFIFQYYEKEERGRGNFPDRFSARQFPNYSSELNVNALLLGDSALYLCASSPGQGIGYEQYFGPGTRLTVT.

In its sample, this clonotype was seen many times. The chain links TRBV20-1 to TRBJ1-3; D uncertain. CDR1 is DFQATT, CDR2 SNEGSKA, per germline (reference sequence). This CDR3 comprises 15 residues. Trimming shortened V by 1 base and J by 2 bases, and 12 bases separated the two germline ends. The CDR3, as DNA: TGCAGTGCTAGAGGCAGACTTACTCCTGGAAACACCATATATTTT. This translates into CSARGRLTPGNTIYF.

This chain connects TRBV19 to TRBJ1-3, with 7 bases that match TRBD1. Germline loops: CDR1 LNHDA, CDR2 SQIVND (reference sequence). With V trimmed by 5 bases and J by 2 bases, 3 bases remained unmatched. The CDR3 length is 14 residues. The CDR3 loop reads CASSVQGAGNTIYF. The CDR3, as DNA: TGTGCCAGTAGTGTCCAGGGGGCTGGAAACACCATATATTTT. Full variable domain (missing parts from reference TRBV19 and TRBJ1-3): DGGITQSPKYLFRKEGQNVTLSCEQNLNHDAMYWYRQDPGQGLRLIYYSQIVNDFQKGDIAEGYSVSREKKESFPLTVTSAQKNPTAFYLCASSVQGAGNTIYFGEGSWLTVV.

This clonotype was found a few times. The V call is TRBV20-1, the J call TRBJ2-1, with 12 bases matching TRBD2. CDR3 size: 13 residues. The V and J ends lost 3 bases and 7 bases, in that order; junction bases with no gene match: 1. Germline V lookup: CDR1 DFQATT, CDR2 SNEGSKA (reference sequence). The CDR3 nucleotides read TGCAGTGCTAGCGGACTAGCGGGGAATGAGCAGTTCTTC. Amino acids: CSASGLAGNEQFF.

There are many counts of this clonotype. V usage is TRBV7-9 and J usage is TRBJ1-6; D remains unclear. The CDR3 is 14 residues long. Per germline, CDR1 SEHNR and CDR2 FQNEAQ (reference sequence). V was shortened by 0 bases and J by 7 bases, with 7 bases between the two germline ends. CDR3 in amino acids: CASSLASANSPLHF. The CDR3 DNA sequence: TGTGCCAGCAGCTTAGCGAGCGCAAATTCACCCCTCCACTTT.

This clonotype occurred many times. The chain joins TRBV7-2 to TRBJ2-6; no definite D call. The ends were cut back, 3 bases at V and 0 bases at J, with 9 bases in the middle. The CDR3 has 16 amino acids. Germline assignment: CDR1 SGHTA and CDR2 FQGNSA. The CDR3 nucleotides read TGTGCCAGCAGCTTGGACGGCAGCTCTGGGGCCAACGTCCTGACTTTC. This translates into CASSLDGSSGANVLTF. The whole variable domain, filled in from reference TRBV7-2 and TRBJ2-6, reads GAGVSQSPSNKVTEKGKDVELRCDPISGHTALYWYRQSLGQGLEFLIYFQGNSAPDKSGLPSDRFSAERTGGSVSTLTIQRTQQEDSAVYLCASSLDGSSGANVLTFGAGSRLTVL.

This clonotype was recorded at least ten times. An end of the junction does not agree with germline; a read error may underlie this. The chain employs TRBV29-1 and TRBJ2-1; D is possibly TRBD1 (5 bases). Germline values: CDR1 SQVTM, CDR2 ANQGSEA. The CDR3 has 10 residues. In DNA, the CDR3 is TGCAGCGTTGAAGTGGGGCTGTCGGTCTTC. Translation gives CSVEVGLSVF.

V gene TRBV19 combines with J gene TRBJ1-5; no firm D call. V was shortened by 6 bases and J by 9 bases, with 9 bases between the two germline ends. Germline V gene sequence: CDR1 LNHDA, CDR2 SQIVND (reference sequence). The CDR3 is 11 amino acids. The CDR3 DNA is TGTGCCAGTAGGAGGATAGGGCCCCAGCATTTT. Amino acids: CASRRIGPQHF.

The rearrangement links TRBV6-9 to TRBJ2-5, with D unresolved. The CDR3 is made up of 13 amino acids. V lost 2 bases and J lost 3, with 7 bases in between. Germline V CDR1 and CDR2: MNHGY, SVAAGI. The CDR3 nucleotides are TGTGCCAGCAGTTATCCGAATAAAGAGACCCAGTACTTC. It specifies CASSYPNKETQYF.

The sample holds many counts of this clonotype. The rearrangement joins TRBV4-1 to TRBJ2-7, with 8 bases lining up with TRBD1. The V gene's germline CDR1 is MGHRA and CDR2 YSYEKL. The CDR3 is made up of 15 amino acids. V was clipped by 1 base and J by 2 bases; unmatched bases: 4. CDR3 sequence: CASSQGRTGTYEQYF. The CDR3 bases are TGCGCCAGCAGCCAAGGCCGGACAGGGACCTACGAGCAGTACTTC.

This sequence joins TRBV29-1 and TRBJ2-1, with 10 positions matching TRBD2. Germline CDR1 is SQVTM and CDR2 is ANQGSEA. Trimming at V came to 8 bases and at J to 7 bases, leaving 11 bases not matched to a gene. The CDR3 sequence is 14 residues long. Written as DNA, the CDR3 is TGCAGCATTTTACCGGGACTAGCGCGGAATGAGCAGTTCTTC. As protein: CSILPGLARNEQFF.

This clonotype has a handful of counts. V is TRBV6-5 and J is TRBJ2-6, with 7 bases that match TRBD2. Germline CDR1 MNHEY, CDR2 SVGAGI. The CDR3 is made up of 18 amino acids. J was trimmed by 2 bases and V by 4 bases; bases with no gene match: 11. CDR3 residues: CASSSRGGSLAGANVLTF. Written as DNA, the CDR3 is TGTGCCAGCAGTTCCCGGGGAGGGTCCCTGGCTGGGGCCAACGTCCTGACTTTC.

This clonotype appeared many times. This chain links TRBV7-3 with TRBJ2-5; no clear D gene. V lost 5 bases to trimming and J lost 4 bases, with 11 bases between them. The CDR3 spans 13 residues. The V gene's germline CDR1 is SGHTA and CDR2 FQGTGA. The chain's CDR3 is CASSPPLSETQYF. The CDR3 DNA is TGTGCCAGCAGCCCCCCTTTGTCAGAGACCCAGTACTTC.

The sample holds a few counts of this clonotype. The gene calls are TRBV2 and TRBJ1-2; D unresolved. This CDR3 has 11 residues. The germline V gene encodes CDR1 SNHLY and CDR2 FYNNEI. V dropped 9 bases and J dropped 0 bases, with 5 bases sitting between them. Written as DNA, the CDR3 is TGTGCCAGATATGCTAACTATGGCTACACCTTC. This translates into CARYANYGYTF.

The CDR3 DNA sequence: TGCAGTGCGCAAAACCCGCGGGGGTGGGACGAGCAGTACTTC. Its translation: CSAQNPRGWDEQYF. V usage is TRBV20-1 and J usage is TRBJ2-7, with TRBD2 identical over 7 bases. The junction had 13 bases not matched to a gene; V was cut back by 6 bases and J by 5 bases. The length of the CDR3 is 14 residues. The V gene's germline CDR1 is DFQATT and CDR2 SNEGSKA (reference sequence).

The CDR3 DNA follows: TGTGCCAGCAGTGAAAGAGGTCGGCTGCATAATTCACCCCTCCACTTT. Translation: CASSERGRLHNSPLHF. The chain links TRBV6-2 or TRBV6-3 to TRBJ1-6, with D unresolved. Germline V gene lookup returns CDR1 MNHEY and CDR2 SVGEGT. V was pared by 5 bases and J by 5 bases, with 16 bases between. The CDR3 extends over 16 amino acids.

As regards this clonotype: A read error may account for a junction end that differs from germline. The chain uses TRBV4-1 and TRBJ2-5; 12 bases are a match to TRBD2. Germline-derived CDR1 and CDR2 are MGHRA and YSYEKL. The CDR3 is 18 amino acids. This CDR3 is CASRQESTSGGRKETQYF. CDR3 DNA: TGTGCCAGCAGACAAGAGTCCACTAGCGGGGGGCGGAAAGAGACCCAGTACTTC.

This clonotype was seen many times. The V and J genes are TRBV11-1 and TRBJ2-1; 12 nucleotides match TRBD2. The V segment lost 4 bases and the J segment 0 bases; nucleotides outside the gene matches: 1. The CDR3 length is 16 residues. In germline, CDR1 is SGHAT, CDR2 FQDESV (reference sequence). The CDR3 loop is CASSSTSGSSYNEQFF. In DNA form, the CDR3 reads TGTGCCAGCAGCTCGACTAGCGGGAGCTCCTACAATGAGCAGTTCTTC. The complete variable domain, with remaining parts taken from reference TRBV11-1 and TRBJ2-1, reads EAEVAQSPRYKITEKSQAVAFWCDPISGHATLYWYRQILGQGPELLVQFQDESVVDDSQLPKDRFSAERLKGVDSTLKIQPAELGDSAMYLCASSSTSGSSYNEQFFGPGTRLTVL.

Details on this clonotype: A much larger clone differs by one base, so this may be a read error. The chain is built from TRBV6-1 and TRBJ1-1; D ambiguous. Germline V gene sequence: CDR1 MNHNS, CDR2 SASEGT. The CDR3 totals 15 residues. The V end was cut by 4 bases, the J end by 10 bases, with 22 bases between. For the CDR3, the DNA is TGTGCCAGCAGTGGAGCAGCTTACGACGAGAGGTCAGCTTTCTTT. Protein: CASSGAAYDERSAFF.

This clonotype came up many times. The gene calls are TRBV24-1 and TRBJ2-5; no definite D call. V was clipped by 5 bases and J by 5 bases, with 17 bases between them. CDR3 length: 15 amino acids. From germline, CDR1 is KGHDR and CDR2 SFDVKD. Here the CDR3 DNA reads TGTGCCACCAGTGTCGGGCGTCCTACTAAGGAGACCCAGTACTTC. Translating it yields CATSVGRPTKETQYF.